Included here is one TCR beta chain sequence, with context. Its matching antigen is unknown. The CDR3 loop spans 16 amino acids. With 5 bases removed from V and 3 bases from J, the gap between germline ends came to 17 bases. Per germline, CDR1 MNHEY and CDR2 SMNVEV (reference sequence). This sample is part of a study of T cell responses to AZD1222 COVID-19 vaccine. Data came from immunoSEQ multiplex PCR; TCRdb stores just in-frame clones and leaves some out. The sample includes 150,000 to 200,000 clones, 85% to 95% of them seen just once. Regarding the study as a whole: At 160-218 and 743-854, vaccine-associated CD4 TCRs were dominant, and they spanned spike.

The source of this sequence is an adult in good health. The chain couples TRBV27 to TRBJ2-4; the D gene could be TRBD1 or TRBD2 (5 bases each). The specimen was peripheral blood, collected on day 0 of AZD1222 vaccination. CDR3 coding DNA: TGTGCCAGCAGTCCGGGACCGTCTTGGGACAAAAACATTCAGTACTTC. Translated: CASSPGPSWDKNIQYF.